This T cell receptor beta chain was sequenced during a study of identical twins. Study-wide points: Twin-shared out-of-frame alpha sequences were enriched for low generation probability.

This clonotype has a count of ten or more. The antigen remains unidentified. TCRdb re-called the 5' RACE reads through MiXCR, storing one row per CDR3 protein. The sample contains more than 1.5 million distinct CDR3 sequences, around 29% of which appear only once. V was cut by 2 bases and J by 1 base, with 11 bases left in between. Germline CDR1 MDHEN, CDR2 SYDVKM. CDR3 length: 15 amino acids. Sequencing was carried out using cord blood. This receptor was obtained from a newborn girl in good health. The chain uses TRBV28 and TRBJ2-5; D uncertain. The CDR3, as DNA: TGTGCCAGCAGTTTAGGGGTTGTTGCCCAAGAGACCCAGTACTTC. Its translation: CASSLGVVAQETQYF.